Listed here is a single T cell receptor (beta chain). Its antigen is not identified. This CDR3 is 13 amino acids long. V lost 3 bases, J lost 8 bases, and 14 bases lay in between. The germline V gene encodes CDR1 GTSNPN and CDR2 SVGIG (reference sequence). This specimen belongs to a study of regulatory T cells in long-lasting Graves disease. The study's findings and limits: Patients whose Graves' disease persisted exhibited lower TCR diversity than those newly diagnosed.

The time point was: newly diagnosed GD, antithyroid drugs for less than 3 months. PBMCs were the source of the RNA used for TCR sequencing. Both iRepertoire HTBI primers and Arm-PCR of CDR3 regions were used to build the TCR beta libraries. TCRdb re-derived calls from the multiplex PCR reads in MiXCR, one entry per CDR3 protein. The sample holds some 500,000 distinct CDR3 sequences, approximately 15% seen once. The sample was also linked to a second study, of T cells in Graves' hyperthyroidism and ophthalmopathy. From that paper: First-round RT-PCR with HTBI primers amplified the TCR CDR3 region.

The starting material was peripheral blood mononuclear cells (PBMCs), obtained at new diagnosis, from a patient treated with antithyroid drugs. The chain joins TRBV30 to TRBJ2-1; D is perhaps TRBD2 (5 bases). The receptor's source is a man younger than 45 with Graves disease. The CDR3, as DNA: TGTGCCTGGAGCCAGCGGAAGGGTGATGAGCAGTTCTTC. Its translation: CAWSQRKGDEQFF.